This section outlines one TCR beta chain sequence together with its context. Germline V CDR1 and CDR2: SEHNR, FQNEAQ (reference sequence). The CDR3 covers 16 residues. V lost 6 bases and J lost 4, with 21 bases in between. This sample stems from a study of blood T cell repertoires in COVID-19. Study-wide context: Samples came from the United States, Italy and Spain, spanning acute and convalescent COVID-19. Sources were T cells, B-cell-depleted T cells, or PBMCs; the material itself was cDNA or gDNA.

The data were produced by immunoSEQ multiplex PCR, yet TCRdb's version contains in-frame clones alone and is incomplete. The table has roughly 160,000 clones, approximately 86% seen once; the top ten hold approximately 7%. This receptor was obtained from a man aged 50 to 59 with active or convalescent COVID-19. The sample taken for sequencing was peripheral blood. V gene TRBV7-9 combines with J gene TRBJ1-2; D is possibly TRBD1 (5 bases). DNA for the CDR3: TGTGCCAGCAGTTTAACCCAGGGTCTATTGGTCTATGGCTACACCTTC. It specifies CASSLTQGLLVYGYTF.